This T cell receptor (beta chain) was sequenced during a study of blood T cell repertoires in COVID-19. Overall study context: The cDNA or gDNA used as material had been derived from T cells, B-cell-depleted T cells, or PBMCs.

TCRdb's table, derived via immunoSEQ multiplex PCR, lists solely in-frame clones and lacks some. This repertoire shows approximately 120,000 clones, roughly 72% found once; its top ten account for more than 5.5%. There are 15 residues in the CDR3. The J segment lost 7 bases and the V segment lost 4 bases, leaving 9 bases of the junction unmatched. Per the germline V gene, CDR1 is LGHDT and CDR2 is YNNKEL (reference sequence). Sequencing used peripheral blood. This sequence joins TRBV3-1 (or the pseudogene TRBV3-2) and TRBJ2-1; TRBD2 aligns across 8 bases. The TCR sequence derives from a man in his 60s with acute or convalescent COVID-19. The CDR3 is CASSRIAGKWNEQFF. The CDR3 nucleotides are TGTGCCAGCAGCCGGATAGCGGGGAAATGGAATGAGCAGTTCTTC.